Listed below are T cell receptor beta chains from one sample, sequenced in a study of blood T cell repertoires in COVID-19. Libraries were prepared by immunoSEQ multiplex PCR; TCRdb keeps only in-frame clonotypes and omits some of them. The sample carries over 130,000 clones, over 65% recorded once. Sequencing was done on a sample of peripheral blood. These receptor sequences come from an elderly woman with active or convalescent COVID-19. CDR3s include the opening cysteine and the closing phenylalanine or tryptophan. Fields, in order: clone size, J gene, V gene, D gene, CDR3 DNA, CDR3 protein. D genes are given only for firm matches. Clone size is stated in some rows and not others, as once, few, many or a class when expanded.

clone size: .
J gene: TRBJ1-1
V gene: TRBV15
D gene: .
CDR3 DNA: TGTGCCACCAGCAGAACTACCCCCTCCCGAGCTTTCTTT
CDR3 protein: CATSRTTPSRAFF

clone size: .
J gene: TRBJ2-4
V gene: TRBV5-6
D gene: .
CDR3 DNA: TGTGCCAGCAGCTTGGCCGCGGAGTCCAAAAACATTCAGTACTTC
CDR3 protein: CASSLAAESKNIQYF

clone size: .
J gene: TRBJ2-5
V gene: TRBV30
D gene: .
CDR3 DNA: TGTGCCTGGAGTTCGGCGGGAACCCAGACCCAGTACTTC
CDR3 protein: CAWSSAGTQTQYF

clone size: .
J gene: TRBJ1-5
V gene: TRBV30
D gene: .
CDR3 DNA: TGTGCCTGGAGTGTACAGAATCAGCCCCAGCATTTT
CDR3 protein: CAWSVQNQPQHF

clone size: .
J gene: TRBJ1-4
V gene: TRBV11-2
D gene: TRBD1
CDR3 DNA: TGTGCCAGCAGCCCGGACAGGAATGAAAAACTGTTTTTT
CDR3 protein: CASSPDRNEKLFF

clone size: .
J gene: TRBJ1-1
V gene: TRBV4-3
D gene: TRBD1
CDR3 DNA: TGCGCCAGCAGCCAGCTGACAGGGATCACTGAAGCTTTCTTT
CDR3 protein: CASSQLTGITEAFF

clone size: once
J gene: TRBJ1-6
V gene: TRBV30
D gene: .
CDR3 DNA: TGTGCCTCCCGACTAAATAATTCACCCCTCCACTTT
CDR3 protein: CASRLNNSPLHF

clone size: .
J gene: TRBJ2-4
V gene: TRBV12-5
D gene: TRBD1
CDR3 DNA: TGTGCTAGTGAGATGACAGGGGGCACGAACATTCAGTACTTC
CDR3 protein: CASEMTGGTNIQYF

clone size: .
J gene: TRBJ1-2
V gene: TRBV7-9
D gene: TRBD1
CDR3 DNA: TGTGCCAGCAGCTTACGACAGGGCGTAGGGGGCTACACCTTC
CDR3 protein: CASSLRQGVGGYTF

clone size: few
J gene: TRBJ1-1
V gene: TRBV2
D gene: TRBD1
CDR3 DNA: TGTGCCAGCAGCCACCCTCTAACGGGGGGACAGGGGAGGACTGAAGCTTTCTTT
CDR3 protein: CASSHPLTGGQGRTEAFF

clone size: .
J gene: TRBJ1-2
V gene: TRBV3-1/TRBV3-2
D gene: .
CDR3 DNA: TGTGCCAGCAGCCCGGGGGTGGTGGGATTCACGTATGGCTACACCTTC
CDR3 protein: CASSPGVVGFTYGYTF

clone size: once
J gene: TRBJ2-3
V gene: TRBV5-1
D gene: .
CDR3 DNA: TGCGCCAGCAGCTTGGGAGGGCCCGGCACAGATACGCAGTATTTT
CDR3 protein: CASSLGGPGTDTQYF

clone size: once
J gene: TRBJ1-3
V gene: TRBV5-6
D gene: .
CDR3 DNA: TGTGCCAGCAGCTTGGGACACATAGTCGGAAACACCATATATTTT
CDR3 protein: CASSLGHIVGNTIYF

clone size: few
J gene: TRBJ1-4
V gene: TRBV18
D gene: TRBD1
CDR3 DNA: TGTGCCAGCTCACCTCTCGCCGGGACAGTAAATGAAAAACTGTTTTTT
CDR3 protein: CASSPLAGTVNEKLFF

clone size: .
J gene: TRBJ1-1
V gene: TRBV19
D gene: .
CDR3 DNA: TGTGCCAGTAGTACCACGAACGGGGGTATGAACACTGAAGCTTTCTTT
CDR3 protein: CASSTTNGGMNTEAFF

clone size: once
J gene: TRBJ2-1
V gene: TRBV4-2
D gene: .
CDR3 DNA: TGTGCCAGCAGCCAAGACTGGGGCAAATACAATGAGCAGTTCTTC
CDR3 protein: CASSQDWGKYNEQFF

clone size: .
J gene: TRBJ1-5
V gene: TRBV2
D gene: .
CDR3 DNA: TGTGCCAGCAGTGTGATCAGGGCTCAGCCCCAGCATTTT
CDR3 protein: CASSVIRAQPQHF

clone size: .
J gene: TRBJ2-1
V gene: TRBV19
D gene: TRBD2
CDR3 DNA: TGTGCCAGTAGTCCGGGACTAGCGGGGCGCAATGAGCAGTTCTTC
CDR3 protein: CASSPGLAGRNEQFF

clone size: .
J gene: TRBJ1-5
V gene: TRBV6-2/TRBV6-3
D gene: .
CDR3 DNA: TGTGCCAGCAGCTGGGGACGGGGGACGCGTAGCAATCAGCCCCAGCATTTT
CDR3 protein: CASSWGRGTRSNQPQHF

clone size: .
J gene: TRBJ1-3
V gene: TRBV30
D gene: .
CDR3 DNA: TGTGCCTGGAGTGTACCCAGGCAGCTCTTTACAGCAGGAAACACCATATATTTT
CDR3 protein: CAWSVPRQLFTAGNTIYF

clone size: .
J gene: TRBJ2-1
V gene: TRBV29-1
D gene: TRBD2
CDR3 DNA: TGCAGCGTTGAAGATCGAGCGGGGGGCTCCTACAATGAGCAGTTCTTC
CDR3 protein: CSVEDRAGGSYNEQFF

clone size: .
J gene: TRBJ2-1
V gene: TRBV7-2
D gene: TRBD1
CDR3 DNA: TGTGCCAGCAGCCGCCGGGACAGGGGAGGCGAGCAGTTCTTC
CDR3 protein: CASSRRDRGGEQFF

clone size: .
J gene: TRBJ2-6
V gene: TRBV2
D gene: .
CDR3 DNA: TGTGCCAGCAGAGTGGCAGGAGGGGCCAACGTCCTGACTTTC
CDR3 protein: CASRVAGGANVLTF

clone size: many
J gene: TRBJ2-7
V gene: TRBV7-9
D gene: TRBD1
CDR3 DNA: TGTGCCAGCAGCGAGACAGGGGACGGGCAGTACTTC
CDR3 protein: CASSETGDGQYF